This T cell receptor beta chain was captured by sequencing in a study of blood T cell repertoires in COVID-19. Overall study: Sample material is recorded as cDNA or gDNA derived from T cells, B-cell-depleted T cells, or PBMCs.

The CDR3 covers 15 residues. Germline V lookup: CDR1 SEHNR, CDR2 FQNEAQ (reference sequence). With 7 bases removed from V and 1 base from J, the gap between germline ends came to 16 bases. The assay was immunoSEQ multiplex PCR, and TCRdb's table has in-frame clones only and misses some. The data contain 130,000 to 150,000 clones, 80% to 90% of them singletons. Input material: peripheral blood. The J gene is TRBJ2-5, the V gene TRBV7-9; TRBD1 might be the D (6 bases). The TCR was taken from a woman aged 55 to 70 with COVID-19, enrolled during active disease. CDR3 loop: CASTHRSGVQETQYF. The CDR3 DNA is TGTGCCAGCACCCACCGATCAGGGGTCCAAGAGACCCAGTACTTC.